The 30 T cell receptor beta chains below were found in one sample sequenced in a study of T cell responses to AZD1222 COVID-19 vaccine. The data were produced by immunoSEQ multiplex PCR, yet TCRdb's version contains in-frame clones alone and is incomplete. The sample lists about 120,000 clones; 70% to 90% were seen once. The sample in question was peripheral blood, obtained on day 0 of AZD1222 vaccination. Receptor source: an adult in good health.

The chain carries TRBV7-6 and TRBJ2-1; TRBD2 aligns across 9 bases. The length of the CDR3 is 16 residues. J was trimmed by 8 bases and V by 2 bases; bases with no gene match: 10. The germline CDR1 and CDR2 sequences are SGHVS and FNYEAQ. The CDR3 sequence is CASSLTASGAVDEQFF. The CDR3 DNA is TGTGCCAGCAGCTTAACGGCTAGCGGGGCGGTCGATGAGCAGTTCTTC. The variable domain in full, with the rest retrieved from reference TRBV7-6 and TRBJ2-1, is GAGVSQSPRYKVTKRGQDVALRCDPISGHVSLYWYRQALGQGPEFLTYFNYEAQQDKSGLPNDRFSAERPEGSISTLTIQRTEQRDSAMYRCASSLTASGAVDEQFFGPGTRLTVL.

The chain uses TRBV11-1 and TRBJ2-3; 13 bases are a match to TRBD2. V dropped 6 bases and J dropped 9; count of bases not matched to a gene: 9. The CDR3 has 15 residues. Germline V gene data show CDR1 as SGHAT and CDR2 as FQDESV (reference sequence). CDR3 nucleotides: TGTGCCAGCAGACGGACTAGCGGGAGACAAGGAACGCAGTATTTT. As protein: CASRRTSGRQGTQYF. The complete variable domain, with remaining parts taken from reference TRBV11-1 and TRBJ2-3, reads EAEVAQSPRYKITEKSQAVAFWCDPISGHATLYWYRQILGQGPELLVQFQDESVVDDSQLPKDRFSAERLKGVDSTLKIQPAELGDSAMYLCASRRTSGRQGTQYFGPGTRLTVL.

The rearrangement uses TRBV5-1 and TRBJ2-7; D unclear. CDR1 and CDR2 from the germline V gene are SGHRS and YFSETQ. The V end was cut by 2 bases, the J end by 2 bases, with 14 bases between. This CDR3 spans 15 amino acids. The CDR3 DNA is TGCGCCAGCAGCTTCGAAGGTCGGCTAGCCTACGAGCAGTACTTC. This translates into CASSFEGRLAYEQYF.

V and J are TRBV7-8 and TRBJ1-6; D perhaps matches TRBD1 (5 bases). The CDR3 contains 17 residues. Per germline, CDR1 SGHVS and CDR2 FQNEAQ. The germline V and J ends were trimmed by 0 bases and 7 bases, with 16 bases remaining between them. The CDR3 nucleotides read TGTGCCAGCAGCTTAGCGATGCCCGGGGGGGTAAATTCACCCCTCCACTTT. Its protein is CASSLAMPGGVNSPLHF.

This clone was detected once. The rearrangement joins TRBV6-5 to TRBJ1-6; D not certain. The germline V gene encodes CDR1 MNHEY and CDR2 SVGAGI. The CDR3 length is 12 residues. V lost 4 bases to trimming and J lost 10 bases, with 8 bases between them. DNA for the CDR3: TGTGCCAGCAGTTTGCCGGGGTCACCCCTCCACTTT. Its translation is CASSLPGSPLHF.

This clone has only one observation. Other DNA sequences from this sample encode an identical CDR3 as well. The chain combines TRBV18 with TRBJ1-2, with 10 bases fitting TRBD1. The CDR3 is 14 residues long. CDR1 and CDR2 from the germline V gene are KGHSH and LQKENI. The V gene end was trimmed by 3 bases and the J gene end by 2 bases; junction bases not matched to a gene: 0. CDR3 coding DNA: TGTGCCAGCTCACCGGGACAGGGGAACTATGGCTACACCTTC. Translated: CASSPGQGNYGYTF.

The rearrangement joins TRBV6-5 to TRBJ1-5; D not resolved. Germline CDR1 is MNHEY and CDR2 is SVGAGI. This CDR3 region has 13 residues. Trimming removed 6 bases from V and 2 bases from J, with 8 bases in between. Here the CDR3 reads CASREGRNQPQHF. The DNA of the CDR3 is TGTGCCAGCAGGGAGGGTCGCAATCAGCCCCAGCATTTT.

The chain links TRBV6-5 to TRBJ1-3; D is uncertain. The CDR3 consists of 13 residues. From germline, CDR1 is MNHEY and CDR2 SVGAGI. V was trimmed by 6 bases and J by 1 base, leaving 7 bases between them. In DNA form, the CDR3 reads TGTGCCAGCAGGAGAGTATCTGGAAACACCATATATTTT. This encodes CASRRVSGNTIYF.

The J gene is TRBJ1-2, the V gene TRBV12-3 or TRBV12-4; D unclear. Trimming left V 4 bases short and J 5 bases short, with 5 bases between. The CDR3 has 11 residues. The CDR3 nucleotides read TGTGCCAGCAGTTCTACATATGGCTACACCTTC. Translation gives CASSSTYGYTF.

V is TRBV4-1 and J is TRBJ1-2; D not certain. Germline CDR1 MGHRA, CDR2 YSYEKL. The CDR3 length is 15 residues. V lost 0 bases and J 0 bases, leaving 8 bases between the germline ends. The CDR3 protein is CASSQEAAANYGYTF. The CDR3 nucleotides are TGCGCCAGCAGCCAAGAGGCGGCAGCTAACTATGGCTACACCTTC.

This chain uses TRBV10-3 with TRBJ1-2, with unresolved D. Looked up from germline, CDR1 is ENHRY and CDR2 is SYGVKD. The V end lost 7 bases, the J end lost 6 bases, and 18 bases lay between the germline ends. This CDR3 comprises 14 residues. CDR3 sequence reads: CAIMPDLPSHGYTF. The CDR3, as DNA: TGTGCCATCATGCCGGACCTCCCGTCGCATGGCTACACCTTC.

This CDR3 reads CASQYRPGTNYGYTF. Here the CDR3 DNA reads TGTGCCAGTCAGTATCGGCCAGGGACTAACTATGGCTACACCTTC. The chain recombines TRBV19 with TRBJ1-2, with TRBD1 as a possible D gene (5 bases). The CDR3 consists of 15 residues. The germline gives CDR1 LNHDA, CDR2 SQIVND (reference sequence). V was trimmed by 8 bases and J by 0 bases, leaving 16 bases between them.

This clone turned up a few times. This chain links TRBV6-5 with TRBJ1-4; 7 bases agree with TRBD1. Germline-derived CDR1 and CDR2 are MNHEY and SVGAGI. This CDR3 has 14 residues. Trimming took 10 bases from V and 8 from J; bases not matched to a gene: 13. The CDR3 bases are TGTGCCACCCGTAGCGCCGGGACAGAAGAAAAACTGTTTTTT. This codes for CATRSAGTEEKLFF.

This chain uses TRBV12-3 or TRBV12-4 with TRBJ1-2, with D unclear. The CDR3 length is 11 residues. Deletions cut 5 bases from V and 7 bases from J, with 8 bases between. CDR3 region: CASSRGLGYTF. The CDR3 coding sequence is TGTGCCAGCAGTCGAGGACTTGGCTACACCTTC.

There are a few counts of this clone. Other nucleotide sequences in the sample specify the same CDR3. The genes are TRBV5-1 and TRBJ2-7, with 9 bases that match TRBD2. The trim removed 4 bases at V and 7 bases at J, leaving 6 bases unmatched. This CDR3 spans 13 amino acids. Per germline, CDR1 SGHRS and CDR2 YFSETQ. The CDR3 nucleotides are TGCGCCAGCAGCCTAGGACTAGCGAGGGAGCAGTACTTC. This codes for CASSLGLAREQYF.

The rearrangement uses TRBV28 and TRBJ2-5; 7 positions agree with TRBD1. Germline trimming cut 1 base from V and 1 base from J; bases unmatched to any gene: 6. The CDR3 spans 16 residues. CDR1 MDHEN and CDR2 SYDVKM come from the germline V gene. The CDR3 DNA follows: TGTGCCAGCAGTTTATCACAGGGGATCTTCCAAGAGACCCAGTACTTC. It translates to CASSLSQGIFQETQYF.

The chain carries TRBV28 and TRBJ1-3; no clear D. V gave up 7 bases and J gave up 1 base, with 14 bases separating them. Germline V gives CDR1 MDHEN, CDR2 SYDVKM. The CDR3 loop spans 15 amino acids. The CDR3 is CASTLPPGSGNTIYF. In DNA, the CDR3 is TGTGCCAGCACCCTTCCGCCGGGGTCTGGAAACACCATATATTTT.

This rearrangement joins TRBV27 to TRBJ2-5, with TRBD1 identical over 8 bases. Germline CDR1 and CDR2: MNHEY and SMNVEV (reference sequence). V trimming: 6 bases; J trimming: 2 bases; junction bases outside the gene matches: 5. The CDR3 runs to 14 residues. The CDR3 protein is CASRPGQEQETQYF. CDR3 in DNA: TGTGCCAGCAGACCGGGACAGGAGCAAGAGACCCAGTACTTC.

The chain carries TRBV6-1 and TRBJ1-1, with TRBD1 matching over 8 bases. The V gene end was trimmed by 3 bases and the J gene end by 4 bases; junction bases not matched to a gene: 7. The V gene's germline CDR1 is MNHNS and CDR2 SASEGT. This CDR3 is built from 15 residues. The CDR3 DNA follows: TGTGCCAGCAGTGATAGGACAGGGCGGAGCACTGAAGCTTTCTTT. Protein sequence: CASSDRTGRSTEAFF.

This chain uses TRBV7-9 with TRBJ2-1; maybe TRBD1 (5 bases). The germline CDR1 and CDR2 sequences are SEHNR and FQNEAQ (reference sequence). The length of the CDR3 is 14 residues. Trimming took 7 bases from V and 6 from J, leaving 16 bases between them. CDR3 in amino acids: CASTTPGQGNEQFF. The CDR3 DNA reads as TGTGCCAGCACTACCCCCGGGCAGGGCAATGAGCAGTTCTTC.

The chain recombines TRBV28 with TRBJ2-3; 8 bases agree with TRBD2. Germline CDR1 is MDHEN and CDR2 is SYDVKM. With 3 bases clipped from V and 4 bases from J, the junction kept 9 bases outside the gene matches. CDR3 size: 16 residues. The CDR3 sequence: CASSLRAGGFADTQYF. The DNA of the CDR3 is TGTGCCAGCAGTTTGAGGGCGGGGGGATTTGCAGATACGCAGTATTTT.

The rearrangement joins TRBV10-3 to TRBJ2-1, with 11 bases that match TRBD2. The junction had 2 bases not matched to a gene; V was cut back by 4 bases and J by 6 bases. CDR1 and CDR2 from the germline V gene are ENHRY and SYGVKD. This CDR3 is 14 amino acids long. DNA of the CDR3: TGTGCCATCAGTGCCGGGACTAGCGGCAATGAGCAGTTCTTC. Translated: CAISAGTSGNEQFF.

The chain links TRBV5-1 to TRBJ2-7; TRBD1 agrees at 7 bases. Unmatched junction bases numbered 4, after V lost 2 bases and J lost 2 bases. The germline gives CDR1 SGHRS, CDR2 YFSETQ. The CDR3 runs to 14 residues. CDR3 DNA sequence: TGCGCCAGCAGCTTATCCGGGACAGCCTACGAGCAGTACTTC. It encodes CASSLSGTAYEQYF.

The V call is TRBV18, the J call TRBJ1-4; tentatively, D is TRBD1 (5 bases). This CDR3 is built from 15 residues. The germline CDR1 and CDR2 sequences are KGHSH and LQKENI. V was trimmed by 0 bases and J by 5 bases, leaving 10 bases between them. The CDR3 DNA sequence: TGTGCCAGCTCACCACCGGGGGTCTACAATGAAAAACTGTTTTTT. It yields the protein CASSPPGVYNEKLFF. Drawing the rest from reference TRBV18 and TRBJ1-4, the complete variable domain is NAGVMQNPRHLVRRRGQEARLRCSPMKGHSHVYWYRQLPEEGLKFMVYLQKENIIDESGMPKERFSAEFPKEGPSILRIQQVVRGDSAAYFCASSPPGVYNEKLFFGSGTQLSVL.

The V call is TRBV18, the J call TRBJ2-1; no clear D gene. The CDR3 covers 12 residues. CDR1 is KGHSH, CDR2 LQKENI, per germline. V lost 1 base to trimming and J lost 6 bases, with 4 bases between them. CDR3 DNA: TGTGCCAGCTCACCACAGGGCAATGAGCAGTTCTTC. Amino acids: CASSPQGNEQFF.

The chain recombines TRBV10-3 with TRBJ2-5, with TRBD2 matching over 13 bases. Per germline, CDR1 ENHRY and CDR2 SYGVKD. J was trimmed by 4 bases and V by 6 bases; bases with no gene match: 2. This CDR3 spans 14 amino acids. The CDR3: CAIRGTSGVETQYF. For the CDR3, the DNA is TGTGCCATCAGGGGGACTAGCGGGGTAGAGACCCAGTACTTC.

The V and J genes are TRBV6-4 and TRBJ1-2; 11 bases fit TRBD1. This CDR3 contains 16 residues. V gave up 0 bases and J gave up 3 bases; unmatched junction bases: 3. CDR1 MRHNA and CDR2 SNTAGT come from the germline V gene. The CDR3 DNA is TGTGCCAGCAGTGACTCCGGGACAGGGGGACACTATGGCTACACCTTC. It translates to CASSDSGTGGHYGYTF.

This rearrangement joins TRBV18 to TRBJ2-7; tentative D call: TRBD2 (6 bases). V dropped 3 bases and J dropped 2 bases, with 8 bases sitting between them. CDR1 is KGHSH and CDR2 is LQKENI in the germline V gene. The CDR3 spans 13 residues. The CDR3 region is CASSPGGTYEQYF. The DNA for the CDR3 is TGTGCCAGCTCACCGGGGGGTACCTACGAGCAGTACTTC.

This clone has a single count. The chain is built from TRBV11-2 and TRBJ2-1; TRBD2 matches at 11 bases. The V and J ends lost 1 base and 2 bases, in that order; junction bases with no gene match: 4. The germline V gene encodes CDR1 SGHAT and CDR2 FQNNGV. The CDR3 covers 17 residues. CDR3 amino acids: CASSLGPSGRPYNEQFF. The DNA of the CDR3 is TGTGCCAGCAGCTTAGGTCCTAGCGGGAGGCCCTACAATGAGCAGTTCTTC.

The chain uses TRBV5-1 and TRBJ2-1; 7 positions agree with TRBD2. CDR3 length: 16 amino acids. The germline CDR1 and CDR2 sequences are SGHRS and YFSETQ. Trimming at V came to 1 base and at J to 2 bases, leaving 6 bases not matched to a gene. The CDR3 DNA sequence: TGCGCCAGCAGCTTGAACGAGGGAGGGCCCTACAATGAGCAGTTCTTC. Encoded protein: CASSLNEGGPYNEQFF.